The next 20 T cell receptor beta chains were all read from a single sample in a study of blood T cell repertoires in COVID-19. The method was immunoSEQ multiplex PCR; TCRdb's version includes in-frame clones alone and lacks a portion of them. The data contain some 160,000 clones, roughly four fifths of them singletons. Sample: peripheral blood. All receptors derive from an older man with active or convalescent COVID-19.

J is TRBJ2-2 and V is TRBV5-4; no clear D gene. Germline V CDR1 and CDR2: SGHNT, YYREEE (reference sequence). The V end was cut by 6 bases, the J end by 0 bases, with 9 bases between. The CDR3 is 14 residues long. CDR3 nucleotide sequence: TGTGCCAGCAACTGGGCCCCGAACACCGGGGAGCTGTTTTTT. Translated: CASNWAPNTGELFF. The full variable domain, with the rest looked up from reference TRBV5-4 and TRBJ2-2, is ETGVTQSPTHLIKTRGQQVTLRCSSQSGHNTVSWYQQALGQGPQFIFQYYREEENGRGNFPPRFSGLQFPNYSSELNVNALELDDSALYLCASNWAPNTGELFFGEGSRLTVL.

This sequence joins TRBV7-2 and TRBJ2-7; 9 bases agree with TRBD2. Germline V lookup: CDR1 SGHTA, CDR2 FQGNSA. CDR3 length: 15 amino acids. J was trimmed by 7 bases and V by 7 bases; bases with no gene match: 14. In nucleotides, the CDR3 is TGTGCCAGCACTCTGGGTAGCGGGGGACGGCGGGAGCAGTACTTC. Translating it yields CASTLGSGGRREQYF.

This clone has only a few counts. This rearrangement joins TRBV6-5 to TRBJ1-5; a weak D match, TRBD1 (5 bases). The CDR3 has 13 amino acids. CDR1 is MNHEY, CDR2 SVGAGI, per germline. Trimming removed 5 bases from V and 7 bases from J, with 12 bases in between. CDR3 sequence reads: CASSPQGGQPQHF. The CDR3 coding sequence is TGTGCCAGCAGTCCTCAGGGTGGGCAGCCCCAGCATTTT.

This clone occurred a few times. The chain has TRBV6-5 and TRBJ1-1; D not resolved. CDR3 length equals 14 residues. Trimming took 7 bases from V and 1 from J, leaving 13 bases between them. Germline CDR1 and CDR2: MNHEY and SVGAGI. The CDR3 here is CASITWGANTEAFF. CDR3 bases: TGTGCCAGCATTACCTGGGGAGCGAACACTGAAGCTTTCTTT.

The J gene is TRBJ1-5, the V gene TRBV18, with a possible D match to TRBD1 (6 bases). V was clipped by 3 bases and J by 10 bases, with 19 bases between them. The germline V gene has CDR1 KGHSH and CDR2 LQKENI. The CDR3 totals 15 residues. The CDR3 protein is CASSPGGALQSPQHF. In DNA form, the CDR3 reads TGTGCCAGCTCACCTGGGGGGGCGCTTCAATCTCCCCAGCATTTT.

V gene TRBV27 combines with J gene TRBJ2-3, with 9 bases identical to TRBD2. The trim removed 5 bases at V and 1 base at J, leaving 19 bases unmatched. The CDR3 extends over 20 amino acids. Germline V gene sequence: CDR1 MNHEY, CDR2 SMNVEV (reference sequence). This CDR3 reads CASSPLLAGGPGYGTDTQYF. The DNA of the CDR3 is TGTGCCAGCAGTCCTCTACTGGCGGGGGGGCCTGGGTATGGCACAGATACGCAGTATTTT.

The rearrangement joins TRBV18 to TRBJ1-1; a possible D gene is TRBD1 (6 bases). V lost 4 bases and J lost 1, with 7 bases in between. The CDR3 length is 13 residues. The V gene's germline CDR1 is KGHSH and CDR2 LQKENI. The CDR3 reads CASSQGQNTEAFF. The DNA for the CDR3 is TGTGCCAGCTCACAGGGACAGAACACTGAAGCTTTCTTT.

The V call is TRBV18, the J call TRBJ2-4, with D perhaps TRBD1 (6 bases). Germline V CDR1 and CDR2: KGHSH, LQKENI. V lost 0 bases and J 9 bases, leaving 15 bases between the germline ends. The CDR3 loop spans 15 amino acids. Written as DNA, the CDR3 is TGTGCCAGCTCACCACCTACAGGGAGTCTGGGCATTCAGTACTTC. Amino acid sequence: CASSPPTGSLGIQYF.

The V call is TRBV28, the J call TRBJ2-3, with D maybe TRBD2 (6 bases). Germline CDR1 and CDR2: MDHEN and SYDVKM. The CDR3 extends over 14 amino acids. Trimming shortened V by 6 bases and J by 4 bases, and 14 bases separated the two germline ends. The DNA of the CDR3 is TGTGCCAGCAGGGGAGGTCGGGGGTCAGATACGCAGTATTTT. Its translation: CASRGGRGSDTQYF.

This clone was seen a handful of times. The chain couples TRBV27 to TRBJ1-2; the D gene is possibly TRBD1 (6 bases). This CDR3 spans 15 amino acids. V shed 2 bases and J shed 3 bases, with 13 bases lying between them. CDR1 is MNHEY, CDR2 SMNVEV, per germline (reference sequence). In DNA form, the CDR3 reads TGTGCCAGCAGTTTAAATGTGGGGGCTTACTATGGCTACACCTTC. Its protein product is CASSLNVGAYYGYTF.

This chain connects TRBV18 to TRBJ1-4, with 7 nucleotides matching TRBD1. Germline loops: CDR1 KGHSH, CDR2 LQKENI. The CDR3 is 15 amino acids. The V gene end was trimmed by 3 bases and the J gene end by 3 bases; junction bases not matched to a gene: 4. DNA of the CDR3: TGTGCCAGCTCACCTAAGGGGGCACCTAATGAAAAACTGTTTTTT. Translated: CASSPKGAPNEKLFF.

The rearrangement links TRBV18 to TRBJ2-2; D is possibly TRBD1 (5 bases). Germline V gene sequence: CDR1 KGHSH, CDR2 LQKENI. The CDR3 totals 15 residues. The V end was cut by 4 bases, the J end by 0 bases, with 9 bases between. The CDR3: CASSRQGANTGELFF. The CDR3 nucleotides read TGTGCCAGCTCACGTCAGGGCGCGAACACCGGGGAGCTGTTTTTT.

This chain joins TRBV5-1 and TRBJ2-3; perhaps TRBD1 as D (5 bases). This CDR3 has 13 amino acids. Germline-derived CDR1 and CDR2 are SGHRS and YFSETQ. V dropped 4 bases and J dropped 6 bases, with 12 bases sitting between them. The CDR3 bases are TGCGCCAGCAGCCAGGGCCACGAGGATACGCAGTATTTT. Translated, it gives CASSQGHEDTQYF.

The chain joins TRBV19 to TRBJ1-5; D perhaps matches TRBD1 (5 bases). CDR3 size: 15 residues. V lost 0 bases to trimming and J lost 6 bases, with 12 bases between them. Germline assignment: CDR1 LNHDA and CDR2 SQIVND (reference sequence). The CDR3 sequence: CASSIDQAGIQPQHF. In DNA, the CDR3 is TGTGCCAGTAGTATAGATCAGGCAGGGATTCAGCCCCAGCATTTT.

The chain joins TRBV6-6 to TRBJ1-2, with a tentative D call TRBD1 (5 bases). Germline V gene lookup returns CDR1 MNHNY and CDR2 SVGAGI (reference sequence). V was trimmed by 4 bases and J by 2 bases, leaving 11 bases between them. The CDR3 totals 14 residues. CDR3 amino acids: CASSFPQGNYGYTF. For the CDR3, the DNA is TGTGCCAGCAGTTTTCCCCAGGGAAACTATGGCTACACCTTC.

This clone was detected only once. The V and J genes are TRBV27 and TRBJ2-2, with D unresolved. Trimming took 3 bases from V and 2 from J, leaving 7 bases between them. Germline CDR1 and CDR2: MNHEY and SMNVEV (reference sequence). The CDR3 loop spans 14 amino acids. CDR3 sequence (DNA): TGTGCCAGCAGTTTTACTCCAAACACCGGGGAGCTGTTTTTT. The encoded protein is CASSFTPNTGELFF.

The J gene is TRBJ2-7, the V gene TRBV7-8, with D possibly matching TRBD2 (6 bases). The CDR3 loop spans 15 amino acids. The V end lost 5 bases, the J end lost 2 bases, and 16 bases lay between the germline ends. CDR1 and CDR2 from the germline V gene are SGHVS and FQNEAQ. CDR3 coding DNA: TGTGCCAGCAGCCCGGTCCGGGACTTCGCCTACGAGCAGTACTTC. Translation: CASSPVRDFAYEQYF.

The table lists this clone with a count of one. This rearrangement joins TRBV6-5 to TRBJ1-1; D gene uncertain. The CDR3 consists of 15 residues. V was cut by 2 bases and J by 6 bases, with 16 bases left in between. CDR1 and CDR2 from the germline V gene are MNHEY and SVGAGI. CDR3 residues: CASSYGEGITSEAFF. In nucleotides, the CDR3 is TGTGCCAGCAGTTACGGGGAGGGAATTACCTCTGAAGCTTTCTTT.

The rearrangement links TRBV5-5 to TRBJ2-7; 7 bases line up with TRBD1. CDR3 size: 16 residues. Losses at the gene ends were 5 bases for V and 0 bases for J; bases not matched to a gene: 11. Germline CDR1 and CDR2: SGHKS and YYEKEE (reference sequence). The CDR3 DNA follows: TGTGCCAGCAGTTACCCTACGGGACAGATCTCCTACGAGCAGTACTTC. Protein product: CASSYPTGQISYEQYF.

J is TRBJ2-2 and V is TRBV28; possible D gene TRBD1, 5 bases. Per germline, CDR1 MDHEN and CDR2 SYDVKM. The length of the CDR3 is 15 residues. With 8 bases removed from V and 1 base from J, the gap between germline ends came to 14 bases. CDR3 sequence (DNA): TGTGCCAGCCTCGACAGCCTTATGAACACCGGGGAGCTGTTTTTT. It specifies CASLDSLMNTGELFF.